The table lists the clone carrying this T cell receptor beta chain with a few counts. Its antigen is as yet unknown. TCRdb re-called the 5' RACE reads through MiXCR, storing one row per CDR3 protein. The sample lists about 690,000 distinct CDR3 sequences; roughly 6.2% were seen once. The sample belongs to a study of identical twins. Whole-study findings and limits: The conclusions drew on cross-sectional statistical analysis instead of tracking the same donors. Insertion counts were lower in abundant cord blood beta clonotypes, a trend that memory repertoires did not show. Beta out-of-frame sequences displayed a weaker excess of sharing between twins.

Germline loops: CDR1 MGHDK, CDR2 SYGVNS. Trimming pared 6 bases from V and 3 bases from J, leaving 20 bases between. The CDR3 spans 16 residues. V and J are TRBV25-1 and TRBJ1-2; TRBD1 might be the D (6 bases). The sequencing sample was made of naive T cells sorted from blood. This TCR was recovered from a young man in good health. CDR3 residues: CASSKSLTGSHYGYTF. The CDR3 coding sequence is TGTGCCAGCAGCAAGTCCCTGACAGGTTCCCACTATGGCTACACCTTC.